These T cell receptor beta chains were read from a single sample in a study of Ad26.COV2.S vaccination and SARS-CoV-2 variants. This table comes from immunoSEQ multiplex PCR, and its TCRdb copy is limited to in-frame clones, with some not included. The sample lists roughly 680,000 clones, 89% seen once, with approximately 1.5% in the top ten. The sample in question was peripheral blood, obtained in a trial of Ad26.COV2.S vaccine versus placebo. Receptors originate from a person aged 18-65 years who received the Ad26.COV2.S COVID-19 vaccine or a placebo. Each CDR3 is given with its conserved first and last residue. A D gene is named only where the DNA matches it firmly. Part of the rows lack a size; the others show once, few, many or a class for expanded clones.

V	J	D	size	CDR3	DNA
TRBV7-6	TRBJ1-3	TRBD1	few	CASSLGWTGPRGNTIYF	TGTGCCAGCAGCTTAGGTTGGACAGGGCCACGTGGAAACACCATATATTTT
TRBV24-1	TRBJ2-5	NA	NA	CATSTSQGSGETQYF	TGTGCCACCAGTACCTCACAGGGTTCCGGGGAGACCCAGTACTTC
TRBV5-4	TRBJ1-2	TRBD1	NA	CASSLEVTGSGYTF	TGTGCCAGCAGCTTGGAGGTGACAGGGTCCGGCTACACCTTC
TRBV19	TRBJ2-7	NA	NA	CASSIVPGTYEQYF	TGTGCCAGTAGTATAGTTCCAGGGACCTACGAGCAGTACTTC
TRBV5-1	TRBJ2-2	NA	NA	CASSLDGRGATGELFF	TGCGCCAGCAGCCTCGACGGCAGGGGGGCCACCGGGGAGCTGTTTTTT
TRBV5-1	TRBJ2-5	NA	NA	CASSIGHQEIQYF	TGCGCCAGCAGCATCGGACATCAAGAGATCCAGTACTTC
TRBV10-3	TRBJ2-3	TRBD2	NA	CAISESNSGGERGTQYF	TGTGCCATCAGTGAGTCGAATAGCGGGGGAGAACGGGGTACGCAGTATTTT
TRBV2	TRBJ2-7	TRBD1	NA	CASSEQGQVGYEQYF	TGTGCCAGCAGTGAACAAGGACAGGTAGGCTACGAGCAGTACTTC
TRBV4-1	TRBJ2-1	TRBD1	NA	CASSQVGQGEVQFF	TGCGCCAGCAGCCAAGTAGGACAGGGTGAGGTGCAGTTCTTC
TRBV5-6	TRBJ1-6	TRBD1	NA	CASTRQGAYNSPLHF	TGTGCCAGCACGAGACAGGGTGCCTATAATTCACCCCTCCACTTT
TRBV5-1	TRBJ1-5	NA	once	CASSFAPVGLGNQPQHF	TGCGCCAGCAGCTTCGCCCCGGTAGGGTTGGGCAATCAGCCCCAGCATTTT
TRBV19	TRBJ1-2	NA	NA	CASSIQGYGYTF	TGTGCCAGTAGTATACAGGGCTATGGCTACACCTTC
TRBV19	TRBJ2-3	NA	NA	CASSNSGGRVTDTQYF	TGTGCCAGTAGTAATTCCGGGGGGCGGGTCACAGATACGCAGTATTTT
TRBV3-1/TRBV3-2	TRBJ2-1	TRBD2	NA	CASSLGTSTNEQFF	TGTGCCAGCAGCCTTGGGACTAGTACCAATGAGCAGTTCTTC
TRBV7-8	TRBJ2-3	NA	NA	CASSMGLTSTDTQYF	TGTGCCAGCAGCATGGGACTGACTAGCACAGATACGCAGTATTTT
TRBV14	TRBJ1-2	NA	NA	CASSQDRQYGYTF	TGTGCCAGCAGCCAAGATAGGCAGTATGGCTACACCTTC
TRBV6-5	TRBJ2-7	NA	NA	CASRASSYEQYF	TGTGCCAGCAGGGCGAGCTCCTACGAGCAGTACTTC
TRBV3-1/TRBV3-2	TRBJ2-2	NA	NA	CASSQVDTGELFF	TGTGCCAGCAGCCAGGTAGACACCGGGGAGCTGTTTTTT